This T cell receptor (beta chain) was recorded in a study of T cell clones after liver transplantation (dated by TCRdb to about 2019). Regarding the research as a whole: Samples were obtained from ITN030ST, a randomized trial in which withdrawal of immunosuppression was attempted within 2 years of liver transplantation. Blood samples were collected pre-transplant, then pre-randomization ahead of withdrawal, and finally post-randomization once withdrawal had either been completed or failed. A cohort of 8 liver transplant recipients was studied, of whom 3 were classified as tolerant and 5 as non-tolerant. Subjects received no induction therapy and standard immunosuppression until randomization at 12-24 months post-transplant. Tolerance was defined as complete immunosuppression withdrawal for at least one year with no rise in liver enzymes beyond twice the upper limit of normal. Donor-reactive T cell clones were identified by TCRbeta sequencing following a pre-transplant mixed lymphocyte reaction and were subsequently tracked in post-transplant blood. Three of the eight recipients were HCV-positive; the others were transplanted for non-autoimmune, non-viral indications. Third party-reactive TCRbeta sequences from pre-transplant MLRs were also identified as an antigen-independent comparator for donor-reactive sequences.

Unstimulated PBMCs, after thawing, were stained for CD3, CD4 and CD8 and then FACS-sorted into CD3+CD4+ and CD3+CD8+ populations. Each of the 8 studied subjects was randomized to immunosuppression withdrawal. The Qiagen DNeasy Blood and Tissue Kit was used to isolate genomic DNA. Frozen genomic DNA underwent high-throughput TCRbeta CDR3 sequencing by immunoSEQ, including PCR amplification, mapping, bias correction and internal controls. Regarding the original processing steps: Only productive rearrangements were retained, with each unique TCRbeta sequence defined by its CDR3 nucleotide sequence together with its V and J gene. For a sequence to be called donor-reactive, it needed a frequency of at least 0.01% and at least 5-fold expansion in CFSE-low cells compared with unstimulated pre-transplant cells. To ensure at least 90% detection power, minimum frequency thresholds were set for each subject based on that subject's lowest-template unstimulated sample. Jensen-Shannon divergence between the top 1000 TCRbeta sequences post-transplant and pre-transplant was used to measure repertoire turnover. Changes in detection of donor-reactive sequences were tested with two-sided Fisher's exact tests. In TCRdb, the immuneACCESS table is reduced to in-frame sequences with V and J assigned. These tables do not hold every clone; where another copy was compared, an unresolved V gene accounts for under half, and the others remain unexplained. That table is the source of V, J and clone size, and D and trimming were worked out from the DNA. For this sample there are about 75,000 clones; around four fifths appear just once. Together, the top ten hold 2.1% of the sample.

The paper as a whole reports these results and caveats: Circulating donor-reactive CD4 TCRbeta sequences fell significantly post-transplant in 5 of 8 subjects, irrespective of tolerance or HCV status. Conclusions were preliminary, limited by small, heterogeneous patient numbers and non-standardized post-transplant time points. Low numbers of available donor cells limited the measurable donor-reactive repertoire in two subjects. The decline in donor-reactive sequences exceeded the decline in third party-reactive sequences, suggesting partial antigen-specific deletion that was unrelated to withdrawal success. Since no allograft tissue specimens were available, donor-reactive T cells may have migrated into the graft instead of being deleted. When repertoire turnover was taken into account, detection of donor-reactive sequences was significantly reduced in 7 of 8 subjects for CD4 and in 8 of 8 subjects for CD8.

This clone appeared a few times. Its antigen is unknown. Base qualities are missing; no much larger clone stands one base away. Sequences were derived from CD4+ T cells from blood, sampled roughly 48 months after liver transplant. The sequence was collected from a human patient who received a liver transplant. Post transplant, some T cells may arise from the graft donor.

In nucleotide form, the sequence is TGTGCCAGCAGCTTAGGGCTTTCCCTCACTGGAAACACCATATATTTT. This encodes CASSLGLSLTGNTIYF. The sequence links TRBV7-9 to TRBJ1-3, with the D segment identity uncertain. Relative to germline, V is 1 base shorter and J is 2 bases shorter, with 12 bases between their ends. The CDR1 and CDR2 encoded by the germline V gene (reference sequence) are SEHNR and FQNEAQ. The CDR3 spans 16 residues, from the cysteine through the phenylalanine. The kept DNA is CDR3 alone, 48 bases in frame from the first base.